Reported below is one T cell receptor (beta chain). Its antigen is unidentified. CDR1 and CDR2 from the germline V gene are LNHDA and SQIVND (reference sequence). This CDR3 has 15 amino acids. V gave up 7 bases and J gave up 3 bases, with 15 bases separating them. The entry originates in a study of identical twins' blood T cells. Broader study findings: Abundant TCRbeta CDR3s overlapped more between twins than with unrelated donors. Shared CDR3 clonotype counts tracked mainly the product of cloneset sizes.

From the 5' RACE reads, TCRdb called clonotypes with MiXCR, one entry per CDR3 protein. The sample contains hundreds of thousands of distinct CDR3 sequences, over 25% of which appear only once. The sequence derives from a woman aged 18-55 years in good health. Material: PBMCs. The chain joins TRBV19 to TRBJ1-4; a weak D match, TRBD1 (5 bases). In DNA form, the CDR3 reads TGTGCCAGTACCGCTACCGGGACGGCTAATGAAAAACTGTTTTTT. Protein: CASTATGTANEKLFF.